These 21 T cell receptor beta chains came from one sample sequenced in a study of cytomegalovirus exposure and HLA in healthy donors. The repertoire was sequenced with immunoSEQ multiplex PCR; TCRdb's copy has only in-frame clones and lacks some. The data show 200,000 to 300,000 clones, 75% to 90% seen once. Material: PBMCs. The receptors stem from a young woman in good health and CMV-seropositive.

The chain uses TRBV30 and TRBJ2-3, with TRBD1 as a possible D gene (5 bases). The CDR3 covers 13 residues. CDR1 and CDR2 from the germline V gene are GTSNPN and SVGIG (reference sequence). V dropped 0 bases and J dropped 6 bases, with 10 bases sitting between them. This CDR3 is CAWSVLRADTQYF. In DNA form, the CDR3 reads TGTGCCTGGAGTGTTCTCAGGGCGGATACGCAGTATTTT.

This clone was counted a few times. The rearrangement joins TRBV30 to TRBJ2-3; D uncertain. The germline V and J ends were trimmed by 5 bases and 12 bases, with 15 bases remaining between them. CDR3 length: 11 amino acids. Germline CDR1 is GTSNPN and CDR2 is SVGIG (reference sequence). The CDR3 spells CAWENAVRQYF. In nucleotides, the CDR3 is TGTGCCTGGGAGAATGCGGTACGCCAGTATTTT.

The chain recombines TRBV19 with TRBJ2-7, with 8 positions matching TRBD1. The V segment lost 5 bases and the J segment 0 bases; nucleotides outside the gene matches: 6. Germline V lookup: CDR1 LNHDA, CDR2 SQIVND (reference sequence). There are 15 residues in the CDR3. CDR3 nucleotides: TGTGCCAGTAGTTCCGGACAGGGTAGCTCCTACGAGCAGTACTTC. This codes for CASSSGQGSSYEQYF.

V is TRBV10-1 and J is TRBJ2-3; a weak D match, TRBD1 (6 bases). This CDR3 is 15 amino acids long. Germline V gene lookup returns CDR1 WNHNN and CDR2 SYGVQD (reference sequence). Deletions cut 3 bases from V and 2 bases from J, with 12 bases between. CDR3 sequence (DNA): TGCGCCAGCAGTGAACAGGGACAACTCACAGATACGCAGTATTTT. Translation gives CASSEQGQLTDTQYF.

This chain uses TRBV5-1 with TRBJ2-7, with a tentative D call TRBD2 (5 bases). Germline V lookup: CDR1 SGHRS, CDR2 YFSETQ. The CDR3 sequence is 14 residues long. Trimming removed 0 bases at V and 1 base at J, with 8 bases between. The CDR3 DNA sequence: TGCGCCAGCAGCTTGGTCCCGGGATCCTACGAGCAGTACTTC. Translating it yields CASSLVPGSYEQYF.

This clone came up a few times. CDR3 amino acids: CASSQQGNEQFF. The CDR3 nucleotides read TGTGCCAGCAGTCAACAGGGGAATGAGCAGTTCTTC. This chain links TRBV2 with TRBJ2-1, with 7 positions matching TRBD1. V shed 5 bases and J 7 bases; nucleotides not matched to a gene: 2. Germline V gene data show CDR1 as SNHLY and CDR2 as FYNNEI. This CDR3 is built from 12 residues.

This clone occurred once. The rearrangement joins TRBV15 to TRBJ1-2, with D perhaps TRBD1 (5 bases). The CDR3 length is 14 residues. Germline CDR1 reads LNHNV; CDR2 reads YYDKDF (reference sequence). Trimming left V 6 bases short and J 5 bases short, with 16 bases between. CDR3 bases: TGTGCCACCAGTCCCGGTAGGGGAAGGTATGGCTACACCTTC. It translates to CATSPGRGRYGYTF.

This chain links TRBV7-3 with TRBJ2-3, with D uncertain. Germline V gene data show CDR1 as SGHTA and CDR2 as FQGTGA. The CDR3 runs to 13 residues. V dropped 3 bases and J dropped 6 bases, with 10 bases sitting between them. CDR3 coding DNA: TGTGCCAGCAGCTTTATCCCGGAGGATACGCAGTATTTT. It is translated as CASSFIPEDTQYF.

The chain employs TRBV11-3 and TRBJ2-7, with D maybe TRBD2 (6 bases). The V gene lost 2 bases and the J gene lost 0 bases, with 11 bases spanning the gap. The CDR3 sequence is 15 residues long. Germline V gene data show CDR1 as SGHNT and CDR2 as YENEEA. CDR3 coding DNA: TGTGCCAGCAGCTTAACTGGCGGGATCTCCTACGAGCAGTACTTC. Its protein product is CASSLTGGISYEQYF.

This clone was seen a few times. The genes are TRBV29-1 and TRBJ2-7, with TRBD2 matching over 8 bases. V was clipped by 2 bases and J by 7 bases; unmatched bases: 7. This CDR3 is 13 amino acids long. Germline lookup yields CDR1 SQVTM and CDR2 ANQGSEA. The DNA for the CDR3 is TGCAGCGTTGAATCCCTCCGGGAGGGTGAGCAGTACTTC. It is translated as CSVESLREGEQYF.

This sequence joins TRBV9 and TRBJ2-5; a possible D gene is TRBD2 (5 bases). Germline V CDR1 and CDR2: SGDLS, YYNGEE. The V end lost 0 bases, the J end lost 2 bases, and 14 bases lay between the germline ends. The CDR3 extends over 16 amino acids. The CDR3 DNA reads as TGTGCCAGCAGCGTAGGAGGGTCGGTAGGACAAGAGACCCAGTACTTC. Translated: CASSVGGSVGQETQYF.

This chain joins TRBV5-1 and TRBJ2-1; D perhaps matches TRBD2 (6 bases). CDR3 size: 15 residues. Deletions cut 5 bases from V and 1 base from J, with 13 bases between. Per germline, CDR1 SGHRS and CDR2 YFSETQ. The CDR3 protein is CASRGGTGSYNEQFF. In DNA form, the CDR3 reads TGCGCCAGCAGGGGCGGGACCGGGTCCTACAATGAGCAGTTCTTC.

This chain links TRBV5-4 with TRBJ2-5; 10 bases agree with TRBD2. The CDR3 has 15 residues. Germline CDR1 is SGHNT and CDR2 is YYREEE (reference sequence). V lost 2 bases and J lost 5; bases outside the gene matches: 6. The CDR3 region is CASSFQREGLETQYF. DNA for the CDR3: TGTGCCAGCAGCTTCCAGCGGGAGGGCCTGGAGACCCAGTACTTC.

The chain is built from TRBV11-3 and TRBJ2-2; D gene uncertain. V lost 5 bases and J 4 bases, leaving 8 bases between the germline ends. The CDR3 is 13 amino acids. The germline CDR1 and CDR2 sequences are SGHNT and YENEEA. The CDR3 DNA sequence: TGTGCCAGCAGCCGAGACATCACCGGGGAGCTGTTTTTT. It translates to CASSRDITGELFF.

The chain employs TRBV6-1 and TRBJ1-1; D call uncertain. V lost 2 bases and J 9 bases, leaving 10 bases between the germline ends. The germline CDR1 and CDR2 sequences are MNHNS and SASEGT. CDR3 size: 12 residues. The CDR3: CASSELREKAFF. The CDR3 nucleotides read TGTGCCAGCAGTGAATTAAGGGAGAAAGCTTTCTTT.

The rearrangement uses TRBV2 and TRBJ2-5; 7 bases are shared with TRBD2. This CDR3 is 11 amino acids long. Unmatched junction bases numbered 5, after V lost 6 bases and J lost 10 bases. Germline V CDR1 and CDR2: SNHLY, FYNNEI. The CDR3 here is CASREREGQYF. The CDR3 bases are TGTGCCAGCAGGGAAAGGGAGGGCCAGTACTTC.

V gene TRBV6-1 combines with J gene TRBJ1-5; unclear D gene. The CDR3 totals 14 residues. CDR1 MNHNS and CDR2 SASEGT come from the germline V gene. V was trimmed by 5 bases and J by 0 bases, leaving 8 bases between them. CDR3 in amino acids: CASSTAHSNQPQHF. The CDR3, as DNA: TGTGCCAGCAGTACCGCACATAGCAATCAGCCCCAGCATTTT.

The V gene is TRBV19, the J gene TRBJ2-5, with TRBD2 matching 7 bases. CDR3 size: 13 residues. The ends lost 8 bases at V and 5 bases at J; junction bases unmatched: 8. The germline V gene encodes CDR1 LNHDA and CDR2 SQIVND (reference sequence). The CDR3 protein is CASGGVPVETQYF. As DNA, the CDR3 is TGTGCCAGTGGGGGGGTACCTGTGGAGACCCAGTACTTC.

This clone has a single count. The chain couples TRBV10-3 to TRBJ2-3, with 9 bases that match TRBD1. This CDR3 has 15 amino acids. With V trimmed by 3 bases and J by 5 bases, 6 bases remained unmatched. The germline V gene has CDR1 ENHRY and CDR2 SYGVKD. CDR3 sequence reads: CAISDRGGQGDTQYF. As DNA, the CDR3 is TGTGCCATCAGTGACAGGGGGGGACAGGGAGATACGCAGTATTTT.

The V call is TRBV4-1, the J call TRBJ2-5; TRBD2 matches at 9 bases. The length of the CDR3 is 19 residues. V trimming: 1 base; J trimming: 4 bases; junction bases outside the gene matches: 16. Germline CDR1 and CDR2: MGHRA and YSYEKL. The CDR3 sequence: CASSQAQRGGSGSSETQYF. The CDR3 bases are TGCGCCAGCAGCCAAGCTCAACGGGGGGGTAGCGGGAGTTCAGAGACCCAGTACTTC.

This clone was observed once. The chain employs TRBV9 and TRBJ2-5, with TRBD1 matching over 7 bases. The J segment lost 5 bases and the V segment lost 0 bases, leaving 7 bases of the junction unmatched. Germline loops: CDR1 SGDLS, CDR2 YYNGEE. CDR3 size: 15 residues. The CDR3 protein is CASSVAETGIETQYF. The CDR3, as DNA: TGTGCCAGCAGCGTAGCCGAGACAGGGATCGAGACCCAGTACTTC.